The 13 T cell receptor beta chains below were found in one sample sequenced in a study of blood T cell repertoires in COVID-19. Libraries were prepared by immunoSEQ multiplex PCR; TCRdb keeps only in-frame clonotypes and omits some of them. The sample records 200,000 to 250,000 clones, roughly 86% being singletons. The specimen sequenced was peripheral blood. Receptor source: a woman aged 55-69 years with acute or convalescent COVID-19.

This chain joins TRBV14 and TRBJ1-1; weak D call: TRBD1 (5 bases). V dropped 6 bases and J dropped 3 bases, with 17 bases sitting between them. CDR3 size: 15 residues. CDR1 is SGHDN and CDR2 is FVKESK in the germline V gene. CDR3 coding DNA: TGTGCCAGCAGATACGGTCCAGGGATCTACACTGAAGCTTTCTTT. Translation gives CASRYGPGIYTEAFF.

The rearrangement uses TRBV3-1 (or the pseudogene TRBV3-2) and TRBJ1-1; 10 bases align to TRBD1. The CDR3 sequence is 16 residues long. Trimming at V came to 2 bases and at J to 8 bases, leaving 11 bases not matched to a gene. Germline V gene sequence: CDR1 LGHDT, CDR2 YNNKEL (reference sequence). In nucleotides, the CDR3 is TGTGCCAGCAGCCAACCTCGGACAGGGGGGCAAGCCGAAGCTTTCTTT. Its protein is CASSQPRTGGQAEAFF.

The chain uses TRBV15 and TRBJ1-1, with 7 bases that match TRBD1. The V gene's germline CDR1 is LNHNV and CDR2 YYDKDF (reference sequence). The CDR3 has 18 residues. Trimming removed 7 bases from V and 7 bases from J; junction bases left unmatched: 24. The CDR3 reads CATTKWGQGGRKGSEAFF. Here the CDR3 DNA reads TGTGCCACCACTAAATGGGGGCAGGGGGGACGCAAGGGCAGTGAAGCTTTCTTT.

This chain connects TRBV7-2 to TRBJ2-7, with D perhaps matching TRBD1 (5 bases). Trimming stripped 1 base from V and 0 bases from J, with 7 bases between. Germline V lookup: CDR1 SGHTA, CDR2 FQGNSA. CDR3 length: 14 residues. The CDR3 reads CASSLGTNSYEQYF. The CDR3 DNA is TGTGCCAGCAGCTTAGGGACAAACTCCTACGAGCAGTACTTC. Complete variable domain (other parts from reference TRBV7-2 and TRBJ2-7): GAGVSQSPSNKVTEKGKDVELRCDPISGHTALYWYRQSLGQGLEFLIYFQGNSAPDKSGLPSDRFSAERTGGSVSTLTIQRTQQEDSAVYLCASSLGTNSYEQYFGPGTRLTVT.

The rearrangement links TRBV9 to TRBJ2-5, with D tentatively TRBD1 (6 bases). The germline CDR1 and CDR2 sequences are SGDLS and YYNGEE. The CDR3 has 14 amino acids. V was trimmed by 0 bases and J by 5 bases, leaving 11 bases between them. The CDR3, as DNA: TGTGCCAGCAGCGTAGACCCGAGGGGGGAGACCCAGTACTTC. Its translation is CASSVDPRGETQYF.

CDR3 sequence (DNA): TGTGCCAGCAGTGAAAGTTTGGGCTGGCAAGAGACCCAGTACTTC. This gives the protein CASSESLGWQETQYF. This chain connects TRBV6-1 to TRBJ2-5; no definite D call. V shed 2 bases and J shed 2 bases, with 12 bases lying between them. This CDR3 contains 15 residues. Germline V gene lookup returns CDR1 MNHNS and CDR2 SASEGT.

The chain employs TRBV18 and TRBJ2-5; 7 bases are a match to TRBD1. Germline V CDR1 and CDR2: KGHSH, LQKENI. This CDR3 region has 15 residues. The junction had 11 bases not matched to a gene; V was cut back by 8 bases and J by 2 bases. The CDR3 reads CASVRDRGSQETQYF. DNA for the CDR3: TGTGCCAGCGTACGGGACAGAGGGTCTCAAGAGACCCAGTACTTC.

The chain couples TRBV7-2 to TRBJ2-1, with D perhaps TRBD1 (5 bases). Germline lookup yields CDR1 SGHTA and CDR2 FQGNSA. The germline V and J ends were trimmed by 3 bases and 11 bases, with 14 bases remaining between them. This CDR3 comprises 13 residues. The CDR3 here is CASSFKGSKKQFF. In nucleotides, the CDR3 is TGTGCCAGCAGCTTTAAGGGGTCAAAGAAGCAGTTCTTC.

This sequence joins TRBV7-2 and TRBJ2-7, with D tentatively TRBD2 (5 bases). The CDR3 contains 14 residues. Germline values: CDR1 SGHTA, CDR2 FQGNSA. V dropped 0 bases and J dropped 4 bases, with 10 bases sitting between them. DNA of the CDR3: TGTGCCAGCAGCTTAGCGGGAGCTCGGTACGAGCAGTACTTC. It yields the protein CASSLAGARYEQYF. Full variable domain (outside the CDR3, taken from reference TRBV7-2 and TRBJ2-7): GAGVSQSPSNKVTEKGKDVELRCDPISGHTALYWYRQSLGQGLEFLIYFQGNSAPDKSGLPSDRFSAERTGGSVSTLTIQRTQQEDSAVYLCASSLAGARYEQYFGPGTRLTVT.

The V and J genes are TRBV6-2 or TRBV6-3 and TRBJ2-1; 10 bases are shared with TRBD1. The V segment lost 0 bases and the J segment 1 base; nucleotides outside the gene matches: 6. The CDR3 is 18 amino acids. The V gene's germline CDR1 is MNHEY and CDR2 SVGEGT. The CDR3 region is CASSYSIRTGGSYNEQFF. In nucleotides, the CDR3 is TGTGCCAGCAGTTACTCGATTCGGACAGGGGGGTCCTACAATGAGCAGTTCTTC.

The sample holds one count of this clone. The V and J genes are TRBV5-4 and TRBJ1-1, with D tentatively TRBD1 (5 bases). The length of the CDR3 is 15 residues. V lost 0 bases, J lost 7 bases, and 16 bases lay in between. Germline CDR1 is SGHNT and CDR2 is YYREEE (reference sequence). The CDR3 region is CASSLGGGPSFEAFF. In DNA, the CDR3 is TGTGCCAGCAGCTTGGGGGGGGGTCCATCCTTTGAAGCTTTCTTT.

The rearrangement joins TRBV11-2 to TRBJ2-3, with 7 bases aligning to TRBD1. This CDR3 contains 15 residues. Germline V gene sequence: CDR1 SGHAT, CDR2 FQNNGV. The junction had 1 base not matched to a gene; V was cut back by 1 base and J by 0 bases. The DNA of the CDR3 is TGTGCCAGCAGCTTAGTGACAGGGAGCACAGATACGCAGTATTTT. It yields the protein CASSLVTGSTDTQYF. The variable domain in full, with the rest retrieved from reference TRBV11-2 and TRBJ2-3, is EAGVAQSPRYKIIEKRQSVAFWCNPISGHATLYWYQQILGQGPKLLIQFQNNGVVDDSQLPKDRFSAERLKGVDSTLKIQPAKLEDSAVYLCASSLVTGSTDTQYFGPGTRLTVL.

The gene calls are TRBV19 and TRBJ1-5; D unclear. Germline CDR1 and CDR2: LNHDA and SQIVND (reference sequence). The CDR3 totals 14 residues. V was cut by 1 base and J by 6 bases, with 10 bases left in between. The CDR3 protein is CASSIGALIQPQHF. CDR3 DNA sequence: TGTGCCAGTAGTATAGGAGCCCTGATTCAGCCCCAGCATTTT. The whole variable domain, remainder taken from reference TRBV19 and TRBJ1-5, is DGGITQSPKYLFRKEGQNVTLSCEQNLNHDAMYWYRQDPGQGLRLIYYSQIVNDFQKGDIAEGYSVSREKKESFPLTVTSAQKNPTAFYLCASSIGALIQPQHFGDGTRLSIL.